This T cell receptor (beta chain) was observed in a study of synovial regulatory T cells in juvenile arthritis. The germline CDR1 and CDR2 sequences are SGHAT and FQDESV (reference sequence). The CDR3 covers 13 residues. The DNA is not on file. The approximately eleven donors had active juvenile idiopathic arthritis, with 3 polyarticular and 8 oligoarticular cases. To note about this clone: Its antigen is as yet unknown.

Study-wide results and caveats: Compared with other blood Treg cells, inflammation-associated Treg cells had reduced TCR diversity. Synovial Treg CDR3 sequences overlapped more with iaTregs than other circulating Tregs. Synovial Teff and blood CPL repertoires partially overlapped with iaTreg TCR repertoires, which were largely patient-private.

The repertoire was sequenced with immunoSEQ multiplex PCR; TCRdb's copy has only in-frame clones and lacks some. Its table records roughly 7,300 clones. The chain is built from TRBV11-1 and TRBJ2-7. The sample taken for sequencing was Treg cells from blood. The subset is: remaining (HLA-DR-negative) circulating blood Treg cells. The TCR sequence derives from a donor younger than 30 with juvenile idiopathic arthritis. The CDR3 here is CASSLVRSYEQYF.